The 8 T cell receptor beta chains given below trace back to one sample, sequenced in a study of blood T cell repertoires in COVID-19. Measured with immunoSEQ multiplex PCR; TCRdb has only the in-frame clones, and not every one. The sample contains approximately 200,000 clones, over 75% of which appear only once. Sequencing was done on a sample of peripheral blood. These receptors were taken from a man aged 40-49 years with active or convalescent COVID-19.

V and J are TRBV6-5 and TRBJ1-4, with TRBD1 matching 7 bases. The CDR3 covers 14 residues. V shed 6 bases and J 6 bases; nucleotides not matched to a gene: 7. CDR1 is MNHEY and CDR2 is SVGAGI in the germline V gene. The CDR3 reads CASRGQVLDEKLFF. In nucleotides, the CDR3 is TGTGCCAGCAGAGGACAGGTCCTGGATGAAAAACTGTTTTTT.

V and J are TRBV2 and TRBJ2-7; no clear D gene. The CDR3 is made up of 16 amino acids. Germline CDR1 and CDR2: SNHLY and FYNNEI. Trimming pared 7 bases from V and 0 bases from J, leaving 19 bases between. The CDR3 is CASTLPPGYSSYEQYF. In DNA form, the CDR3 reads TGTGCCAGCACCCTTCCCCCTGGGTACAGCTCCTACGAGCAGTACTTC.

The chain couples TRBV5-1 to TRBJ1-2; 12 nucleotides agree with TRBD1. There are 16 residues in the CDR3. J was trimmed by 5 bases and V by 4 bases; bases with no gene match: 9. Germline V CDR1 and CDR2: SGHRS, YFSETQ. The CDR3 sequence: CASSQFPGQGAYGYTF. The CDR3 nucleotides are TGCGCCAGCAGCCAGTTTCCGGGACAGGGGGCATATGGCTACACCTTC.

This chain joins TRBV5-6 and TRBJ2-2, with TRBD1 matching over 8 bases. The CDR3 extends over 14 amino acids. In germline, CDR1 is SGHDT, CDR2 YYEEEE. With V trimmed by 2 bases and J by 6 bases, 3 bases remained unmatched. The DNA for the CDR3 is TGTGCCAGCAGCTTCGGACAGGGTCCCGGGGAGCTGTTTTTT. Translated, it gives CASSFGQGPGELFF. Complete variable domain (other parts from reference TRBV5-6 and TRBJ2-2): DAGVTQSPTHLIKTRGQQVTLRCSPKSGHDTVSWYQQALGQGPQFIFQYYEEEERQRGNFPDRFSGHQFPNYSSELNVNALLLGDSALYLCASSFGQGPGELFFGEGSRLTVL.

The chain employs TRBV6-5 and TRBJ1-1, with D hard to call. Trimming left V 5 bases short and J 7 bases short, with 14 bases between. From germline, CDR1 is MNHEY and CDR2 SVGAGI. The CDR3 runs to 13 residues. The CDR3 reads CASSHINFNEAFF. The CDR3 nucleotides are TGTGCCAGCAGTCACATAAATTTTAATGAAGCTTTCTTT.

This clone was seen only once. The chain combines TRBV28 with TRBJ1-2; a weak D match, TRBD1 (5 bases). The CDR3 loop spans 16 amino acids. The V gene lost 6 bases and the J gene lost 4 bases, with 21 bases spanning the gap. The germline V gene encodes CDR1 MDHEN and CDR2 SYDVKM. CDR3 region: CASSPPGGSGGYGYTF. The CDR3 coding sequence is TGTGCCAGCAGCCCCCCCGGGGGGTCTGGCGGCTATGGCTACACCTTC.

The chain links TRBV19 to TRBJ1-6; no definite D call. CDR1 is LNHDA and CDR2 is SQIVND in the germline V gene (reference sequence). The CDR3 has 13 residues. V gave up 5 bases and J gave up 11 bases, with 13 bases separating them. CDR3: CASSSRGPAPLHF. In DNA, the CDR3 is TGTGCCAGTAGTTCCCGAGGCCCCGCACCCCTCCACTTT.

This rearrangement joins TRBV27 to TRBJ1-4; D gene unclear. Germline V lookup: CDR1 MNHEY, CDR2 SMNVEV (reference sequence). CDR3 length equals 16 residues. The germline V and J ends were trimmed by 3 bases and 0 bases, with 11 bases remaining between them. In DNA, the CDR3 is TGTGCCAGCAGTTTGTGGGCAGCAACAACTAATGAAAAACTGTTTTTT. Its protein is CASSLWAATTNEKLFF.